Included here is one T cell receptor beta chain sequence, with context. With V trimmed by 4 bases and J by 5 bases, 15 bases remained unmatched. The V gene's germline CDR1 is LGHNA and CDR2 YNFKEQ. This CDR3 comprises 17 residues. The entry originates in a study of blood T cell repertoires in COVID-19. The wider study: The origin of the acute and convalescent COVID-19 samples was the United States, Italy and Spain. Sample material is recorded as cDNA or gDNA derived from T cells, B-cell-depleted T cells, or PBMCs.

As handled by the study authors: Cell counts per sample came from amplifying reference gene primers. Assay used: immunoSEQ multiplex PCR; TCRdb lists only in-frame clones, some missing. The V and J calls and clone size are taken from that table; D and trimming were inferred from the DNA. The sample consists of a few hundred thousand clones, approximately 89% of them appearing once. The J gene is TRBJ2-7, the V gene TRBV4-2, with 9 positions matching TRBD1. Sequenced: peripheral blood. The sequence was obtained from a woman between 50 and 59 years old who had recovered from COVID-19. The CDR3 reads CASSLRGGGQGFNEQYF. DNA for the CDR3: TGTGCCAGCAGCCTCCGAGGGGGAGGACAGGGGTTCAACGAGCAGTACTTC.